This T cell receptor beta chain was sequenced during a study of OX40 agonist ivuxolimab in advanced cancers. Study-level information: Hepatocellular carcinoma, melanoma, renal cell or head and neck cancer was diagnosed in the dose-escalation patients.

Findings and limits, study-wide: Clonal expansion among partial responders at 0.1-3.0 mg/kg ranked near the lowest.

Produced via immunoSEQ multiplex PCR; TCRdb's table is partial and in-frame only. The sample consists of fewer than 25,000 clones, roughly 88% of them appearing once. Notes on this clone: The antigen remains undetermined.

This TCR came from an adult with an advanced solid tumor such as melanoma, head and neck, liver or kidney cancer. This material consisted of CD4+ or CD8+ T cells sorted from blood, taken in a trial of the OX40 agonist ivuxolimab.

The CDR3 DNA is TGTGCCAGCAGCCAAACTAGCGGGAGGAGGTACGAGCAGTACTTC. It specifies CASSQTSGRRYEQYF. The rearrangement uses TRBV11-2 and TRBJ2-7, with 12 bases that match TRBD2. The germline V gene has CDR1 SGHAT and CDR2 FQNNGV. CDR3 length equals 15 residues. Losses at the gene ends were 5 bases for V and 4 bases for J; bases not matched to a gene: 6.